This T cell receptor (beta chain) is from a study of cytomegalovirus exposure and HLA in healthy donors. This CDR3 is built from 17 residues. V dropped 1 base and J dropped 10 bases, with 24 bases sitting between them. In germline, CDR1 is SGHRS, CDR2 YFSETQ. Sequencing used immunoSEQ multiplex PCR; TCRdb keeps in-frame clones, though not all of them. The data hold around 300,000 clones, with approximately 87% observed a single time. Specimen: PBMCs. This chain links TRBV5-1 with TRBJ2-1, with D possibly TRBD2 on 6 matching bases. The origin of this receptor is a woman in her late teens or twenties in good health and CMV-seronegative. This CDR3 reads CASSLSASGLQPGEQFF. The CDR3 DNA reads TGCGCCAGCAGCTTGAGTGCTTCGGGACTGCAGCCGGGGGAGCAGTTCTTC.